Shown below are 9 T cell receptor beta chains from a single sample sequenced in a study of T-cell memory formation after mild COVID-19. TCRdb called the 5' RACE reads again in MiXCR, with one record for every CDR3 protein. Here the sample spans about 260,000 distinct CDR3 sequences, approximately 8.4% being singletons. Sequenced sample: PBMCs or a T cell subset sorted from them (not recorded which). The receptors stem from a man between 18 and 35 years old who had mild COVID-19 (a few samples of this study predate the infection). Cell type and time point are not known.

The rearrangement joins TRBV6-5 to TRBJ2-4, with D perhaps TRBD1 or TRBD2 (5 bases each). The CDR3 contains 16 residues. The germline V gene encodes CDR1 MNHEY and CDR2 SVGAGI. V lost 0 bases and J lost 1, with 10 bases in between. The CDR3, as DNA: TGTGCCAGCAGTTACTCATGGGGGTCGGCCAAAAACATTCAGTACTTC. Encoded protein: CASSYSWGSAKNIQYF.

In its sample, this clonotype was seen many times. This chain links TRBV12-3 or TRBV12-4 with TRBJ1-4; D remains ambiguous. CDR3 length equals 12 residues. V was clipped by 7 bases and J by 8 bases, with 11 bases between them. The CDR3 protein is CASTLRGEKLFF. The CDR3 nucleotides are TGTGCCAGCACCCTTCGCGGGGAAAAACTGTTTTTT.

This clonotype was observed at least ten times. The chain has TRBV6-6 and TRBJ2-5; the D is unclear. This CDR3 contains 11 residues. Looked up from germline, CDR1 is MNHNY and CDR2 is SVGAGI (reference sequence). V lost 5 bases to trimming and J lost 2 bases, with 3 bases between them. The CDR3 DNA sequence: TGTGCCAGCAGTATTCAAGAGACCCAGTACTTC. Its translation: CASSIQETQYF.

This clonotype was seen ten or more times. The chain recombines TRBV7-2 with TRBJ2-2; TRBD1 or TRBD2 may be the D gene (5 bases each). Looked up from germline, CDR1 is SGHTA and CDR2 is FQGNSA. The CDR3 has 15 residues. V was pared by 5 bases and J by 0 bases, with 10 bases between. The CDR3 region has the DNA TGTGCCAGCAGCAGGGACCCCACGAACACCGGGGAGCTGTTTTTT. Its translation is CASSRDPTNTGELFF.

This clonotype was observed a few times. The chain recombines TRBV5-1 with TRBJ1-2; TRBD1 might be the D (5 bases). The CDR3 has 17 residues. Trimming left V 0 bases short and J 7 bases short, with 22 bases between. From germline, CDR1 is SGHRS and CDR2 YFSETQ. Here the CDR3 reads CASSLGGGAQRISGYTF. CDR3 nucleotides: TGCGCCAGCAGCTTGGGGGGGGGTGCCCAAAGGATCTCTGGCTACACCTTC.

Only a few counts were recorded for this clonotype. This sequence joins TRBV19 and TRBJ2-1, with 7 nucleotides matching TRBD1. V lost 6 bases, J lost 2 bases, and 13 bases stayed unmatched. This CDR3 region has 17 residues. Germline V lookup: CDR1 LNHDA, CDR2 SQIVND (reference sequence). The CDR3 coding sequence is TGTGCCAGTAGAGTTGCTCACAGGGGCAGTCCCTACAATGAGCAGTTCTTC. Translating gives CASRVAHRGSPYNEQFF.

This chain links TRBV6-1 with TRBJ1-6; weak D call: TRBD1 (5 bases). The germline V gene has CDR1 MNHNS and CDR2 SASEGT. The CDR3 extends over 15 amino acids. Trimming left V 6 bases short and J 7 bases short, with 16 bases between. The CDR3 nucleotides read TGTGCCAGCAGCGGCCTGGGGGACGAGAATTCACCCCTCCACTTT. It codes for CASSGLGDENSPLHF.

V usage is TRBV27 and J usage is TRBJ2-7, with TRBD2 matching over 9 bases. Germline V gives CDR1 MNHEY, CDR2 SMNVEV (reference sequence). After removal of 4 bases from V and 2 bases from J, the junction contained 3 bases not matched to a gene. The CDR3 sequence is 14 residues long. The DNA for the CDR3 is TGTGCCAGCAGTTCTAGCGGGGCCGCCTACGAGCAGTACTTC. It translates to CASSSSGAAYEQYF.

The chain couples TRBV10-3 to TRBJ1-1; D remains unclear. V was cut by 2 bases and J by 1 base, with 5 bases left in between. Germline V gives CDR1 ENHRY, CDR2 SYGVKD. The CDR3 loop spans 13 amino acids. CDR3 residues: CAISEGTNTEAFF. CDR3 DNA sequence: TGTGCCATCAGTGAGGGTACGAACACTGAAGCTTTCTTT.